Many counts were recorded for the clone carrying this TCR beta chain. What it binds is unknown. The entry originates in a study of T-cell memory formation after mild COVID-19. Study-wide results and limits: Prior to infection, memory already included some responding clones, suggesting cross-reactive memory joined.

Constant-segment primers and 5'RACE yielded cDNA libraries for TCR alpha and TCR beta, each carrying sample barcodes and UMIs. TCRdb re-called the 5' RACE reads with MiXCR, one entry per CDR3 protein. The sample shows roughly 35,000 distinct CDR3 sequences, roughly 20% of them seen only once. Trimming left V 2 bases short and J 10 bases short, with 9 bases between. The germline CDR1 and CDR2 sequences are SGHTA and FQGTGA. The CDR3 is 12 residues long. The TCR sequence derives from an adult who had mild COVID-19 (a few samples of this study predate the infection). Cell type and time point are not known. The chain has TRBV7-3 and TRBJ2-1, with D perhaps matching TRBD2 (5 bases). Material: PBMCs or a T cell subset sorted from them (not recorded which). CDR3 sequence: CASSLSGNEQFF. The CDR3 DNA is TGTGCCAGCAGCTTATCGGGGAACGAGCAGTTCTTC.